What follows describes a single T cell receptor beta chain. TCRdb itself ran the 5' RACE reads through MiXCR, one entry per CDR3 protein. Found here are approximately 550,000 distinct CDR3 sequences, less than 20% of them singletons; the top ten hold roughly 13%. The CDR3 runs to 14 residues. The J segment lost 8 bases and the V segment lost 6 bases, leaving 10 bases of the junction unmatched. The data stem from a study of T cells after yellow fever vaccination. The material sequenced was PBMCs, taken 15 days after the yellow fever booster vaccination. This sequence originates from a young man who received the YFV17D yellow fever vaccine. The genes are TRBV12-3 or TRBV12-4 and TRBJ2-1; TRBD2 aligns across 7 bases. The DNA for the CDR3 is TGTGCCAGCAGCCGAGCGGGAATCGGCGATGAGCAGTTCTTC. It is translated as CASSRAGIGDEQFF.